Listed here are 19 T cell receptor beta chains from one sample, sequenced in a study of molecular identifiers for immune sequencing clone quantification. TCRdb re-analysed the PCR reads in MiXCR, keeping a single row per CDR3 protein. Of 40,000 to 45,000 distinct CDR3 sequences listed, approximately 18% were seen once; the top ten hold approximately 6.4%. The sample was naive CD8+ T cells from blood, with Jurkat cell RNA spiked in. Subset here: FACS-sorted CD8+CD4-CCR7+CD45RA+ naive T cells. These receptors were taken from a human donor in good health. Some libraries in this study had Jurkat cell RNA spiked in.

This clonotype was seen ten or more times. The chain couples TRBV28 to TRBJ2-7; perhaps TRBD2 as D (6 bases). Trimming took 6 bases from V and 5 from J, leaving 23 bases between them. The CDR3 length is 16 residues. CDR1 is MDHEN and CDR2 is SYDVKM in the germline V gene. The CDR3 sequence: CASSKAAGYGLNEQYF. CDR3 in DNA: TGTGCCAGCAGCAAGGCGGCGGGATATGGATTAAACGAGCAGTACTTC.

Comments on this clonotype: This may be a read error, as it is one base from a much larger clone. The chain is built from TRBV20-1 and TRBJ2-7; D remains unclear. Germline loops: CDR1 DFQATT, CDR2 SNEGSKA (reference sequence). The CDR3 consists of 11 residues. With 5 bases removed from V and 7 bases from J, the gap between germline ends came to 12 bases. CDR3 nucleotide sequence: TGCAGTGCTCCCGAACGTAATGAGCAGTACTTC. It encodes CSAPERNEQYF.

The genes are TRBV5-1 and TRBJ2-1, with 13 bases that match TRBD2. V shed 4 bases and J 5 bases; nucleotides not matched to a gene: 0. The CDR3 sequence is 14 residues long. The germline gives CDR1 SGHRS, CDR2 YFSETQ. CDR3 DNA: TGCGCCAGCAGCGGACTAGCGGGAGACAATGAGCAGTTCTTC. Protein: CASSGLAGDNEQFF.

This clonotype was recorded at least ten times. The chain employs TRBV12-3 or TRBV12-4 and TRBJ2-3, with 9 bases matching TRBD2. With V trimmed by 6 bases and J by 3 bases, 7 bases remained unmatched. This CDR3 comprises 15 residues. The CDR3 DNA sequence: TGTGCCAGCAGCCGCGGGAGGGCCTGGACAGATACGCAGTATTTT. Translated: CASSRGRAWTDTQYF.

This clonotype was counted only a few times. V usage is TRBV14 and J usage is TRBJ2-1, with D uncertain. The CDR3 has 16 amino acids. CDR1 is SGHDN, CDR2 FVKESK, per germline. V was clipped by 0 bases and J by 12 bases, with 21 bases between them. The CDR3 protein is CASSQERNIAHLGQFF. CDR3 bases: TGTGCCAGCAGCCAAGAAAGAAATATAGCTCACCTCGGGCAGTTCTTC.

This clonotype was counted only a few times. V is TRBV7-9 and J is TRBJ2-1; 9 bases are shared with TRBD2. V trimming: 4 bases; J trimming: 4 bases; junction bases outside the gene matches: 14. The CDR3 runs 18 residues. Germline CDR1 is SEHNR and CDR2 is FQNEAQ (reference sequence). The CDR3 is CASSSPRASGNGYNEQFF. The CDR3 nucleotides are TGTGCCAGCAGCTCACCCCGGGCTAGCGGGAATGGTTACAATGAGCAGTTCTTC.

The sample holds many counts of this clonotype. The chain joins TRBV19 to TRBJ2-1; the D is unclear. Trimming took off 0 bases at V and 8 bases at J, with 8 bases between the two ends. The CDR3 contains 13 residues. Looked up from germline, CDR1 is LNHDA and CDR2 is SQIVND (reference sequence). As DNA, the CDR3 is TGTGCCAGTAGTATAGATAGGAGTTATGAGCAGTTCTTC. It specifies CASSIDRSYEQFF.

The V and J genes are TRBV19 and TRBJ2-1, with D possibly being TRBD2 (6 bases). Trimming removed 6 bases from V and 8 bases from J, with 14 bases in between. This CDR3 has 13 residues. Germline V gene sequence: CDR1 LNHDA, CDR2 SQIVND (reference sequence). This chain's CDR3 is CASSGSYRHEQFF. The CDR3 DNA is TGTGCCAGTAGCGGGAGTTATCGACATGAGCAGTTCTTC.

In the case of this clonotype: A single base separates this from a much larger clone, so it may be a read error. The rearrangement uses TRBV6-5 and TRBJ2-3; TRBD2 might be the D (6 bases). Between the trimmed V and J ends, which lost 6 bases and 8 bases, there was a span of 15 bases. This CDR3 region has 13 residues. Germline CDR1 is MNHEY and CDR2 is SVGAGI. In DNA form, the CDR3 reads TGTGCCAGCAGAACCGGCGGGATTCCTACGCAGTATTTT. Protein sequence: CASRTGGIPTQYF.

This clonotype was detected ten times or more. This chain connects TRBV5-1 to TRBJ2-7; tentatively, D is TRBD1 or TRBD2 (6 bases each). CDR1 and CDR2 from the germline V gene are SGHRS and YFSETQ. This CDR3 is built from 13 residues. Trimming shortened V by 2 bases and J by 3 bases, and 9 bases separated the two germline ends. In nucleotides, the CDR3 is TGCGCCAGCAGCTTCGGAGGGGGCTACGAGCAGTACTTC. It yields the protein CASSFGGGYEQYF.

This clonotype was counted only a few times. As DNA, the CDR3 is TGTGCCAGCAGTGATCCCGGGACTAGCGGGCCTTACCAAGAGACCCAGTACTTC. Translation: CASSDPGTSGPYQETQYF. The chain joins TRBV6-6 to TRBJ2-5, with 12 bases identical to TRBD2. The CDR3 has 18 residues. In germline, CDR1 is MNHNY, CDR2 SVGAGI (reference sequence). Trimming removed 5 bases from V and 0 bases from J; junction bases left unmatched: 10.

Details on this clonotype: A much larger clone sits a single nucleotide away, making a read error possible. The chain is built from TRBV7-2 and TRBJ2-3; a weak D match, TRBD2 (6 bases). Germline CDR1 is SGHTA and CDR2 is FQGNSA. The CDR3 is 15 amino acids. Trimming left V 5 bases short and J 2 bases short, with 14 bases between. CDR3 residues: CASSGGTITTDTQYF. The CDR3 DNA is TGTGCCAGCAGCGGGGGGACCATTACCACAGATACGCAGTATTTT. Drawing the rest from reference TRBV7-2 and TRBJ2-3, the complete variable domain is GAGVSQSPSNKVTEKGKDVELRCDPISGHTALYWYRQSLGQGLEFLIYFQGNSAPDKSGLPSDRFSAERTGGSVSTLTIQRTQQEDSAVYLCASSGGTITTDTQYFGPGTRLTVL.

This clonotype has more than one count but fewer than ten. The V and J genes are TRBV12-3 or TRBV12-4 and TRBJ2-3; D uncertain. V was pared by 5 bases and J by 0 bases, with 6 bases between. The CDR3 is made up of 13 amino acids. The CDR3 DNA sequence: TGTGCCAGCAGTGCCACTAGCACAGATACGCAGTATTTT. It translates to CASSATSTDTQYF.

The gene calls are TRBV5-4 and TRBJ2-1; D is perhaps TRBD2 (6 bases). The CDR3 extends over 16 amino acids. The V gene lost 4 bases and the J gene lost 6 bases, with 20 bases spanning the gap. Germline V lookup: CDR1 SGHNT, CDR2 YYREEE (reference sequence). DNA for the CDR3: TGTGCCAGCAGCCCGGAGGGTCCGGGGTCGGGCAATGAGCAGTTCTTC. Translating gives CASSPEGPGSGNEQFF.

There are many counts of this clonotype. The CDR3 region is CASSLKVGDREYEQYF. In DNA form, the CDR3 reads TGTGCCAGCAGTTTAAAAGTCGGGGACAGAGAGTACGAGCAGTACTTC. The V and J genes are TRBV28 and TRBJ2-7, with 7 bases lining up with TRBD1. Per germline, CDR1 MDHEN and CDR2 SYDVKM. J gave up 4 bases and V 2 bases, and 11 bases lay outside the gene matches. There are 16 residues in the CDR3.

This clonotype has a count of ten or more. The V and J genes are TRBV29-1 and TRBJ2-5; D perhaps matches TRBD1 (6 bases). This CDR3 is built from 12 residues. Trimming took off 5 bases at V and 3 bases at J, with 10 bases between the two ends. In germline, CDR1 is SQVTM, CDR2 ANQGSEA. This CDR3 is CSVRRDKETQYF. The CDR3 DNA reads as TGCAGCGTTCGCCGGGACAAAGAGACCCAGTACTTC.

Only one count was recorded for this clonotype. A read error may be the cause here, since a much bigger clone is one base away. The chain couples TRBV6-2 or TRBV6-3 to TRBJ1-2, with TRBD1 matching 7 bases. The CDR3 sequence is 13 residues long. J was trimmed by 8 bases and V by 7 bases; bases with no gene match: 10. CDR1 and CDR2 from the germline V gene are MNHEY and SVGEGT. The CDR3 region has the DNA TGTGCCAGCAATCTCCAGGGGGGATACGGCTACACCTTC. Amino acids: CASNLQGGYGYTF.

This clonotype was seen repeatedly, ten times or more. Here the CDR3 reads CASRLVVSYNEQFF. CDR3 DNA sequence: TGTGCCAGCCGCCTAGTGGTCTCCTACAATGAGCAGTTCTTC. V gene TRBV6-1 combines with J gene TRBJ2-1; D is unclear. The CDR3 has 14 residues. Germline CDR1 and CDR2: MNHNS and SASEGT. V was pared by 8 bases and J by 0 bases, with 11 bases between.

Notes on this clonotype: A read error is possible here, since a much larger clone lies one base away. The rearrangement uses TRBV12-3 or TRBV12-4 and TRBJ2-1; 10 nucleotides line up with TRBD2. V lost 4 bases, J lost 8 bases, and 14 bases stayed unmatched. There are 17 residues in the CDR3. The CDR3 nucleotides are TGTGCCAGCAGTTGGCCCAGGGGGACTAGCGAACACGATGAGCAGTTCTTC. It yields the protein CASSWPRGTSEHDEQFF.